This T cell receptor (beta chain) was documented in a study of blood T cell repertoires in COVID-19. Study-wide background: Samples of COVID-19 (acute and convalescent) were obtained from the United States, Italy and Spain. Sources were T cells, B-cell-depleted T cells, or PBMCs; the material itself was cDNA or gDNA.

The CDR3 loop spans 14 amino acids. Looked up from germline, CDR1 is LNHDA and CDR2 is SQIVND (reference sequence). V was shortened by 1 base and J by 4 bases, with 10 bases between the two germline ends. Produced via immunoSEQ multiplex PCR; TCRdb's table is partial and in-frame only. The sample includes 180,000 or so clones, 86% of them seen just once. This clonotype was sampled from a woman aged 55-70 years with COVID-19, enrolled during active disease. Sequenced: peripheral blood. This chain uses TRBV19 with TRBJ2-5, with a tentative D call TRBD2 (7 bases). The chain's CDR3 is CASSIVGGRETQYF. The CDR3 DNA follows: TGTGCCAGTAGTATAGTCGGGGGGCGAGAGACCCAGTACTTC.